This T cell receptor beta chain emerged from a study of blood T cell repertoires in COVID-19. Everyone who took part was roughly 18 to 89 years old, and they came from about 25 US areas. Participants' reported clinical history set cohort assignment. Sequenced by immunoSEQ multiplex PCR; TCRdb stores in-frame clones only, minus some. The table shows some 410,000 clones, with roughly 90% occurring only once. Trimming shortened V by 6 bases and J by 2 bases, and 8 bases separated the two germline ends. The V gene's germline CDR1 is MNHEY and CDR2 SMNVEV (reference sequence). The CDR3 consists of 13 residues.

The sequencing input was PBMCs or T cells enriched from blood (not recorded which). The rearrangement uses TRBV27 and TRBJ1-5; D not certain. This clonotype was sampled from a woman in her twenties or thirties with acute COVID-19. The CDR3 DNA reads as TGTGCCAGCAGCCCCCCTGGCAATCAGCCCCAGCATTTT. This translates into CASSPPGNQPQHF.